This record looks at one T cell receptor (beta chain) sequence and its context. Its antigen remains undetermined. Base quality data are lacking; no much larger clone is found one base away. The data originate from a study of blood T cell repertoires in COVID-19 (TCRdb year 2020). General notes on the study: Collaborator samples came from the United States, Italy and Spain and covered acute and convalescent phases of COVID-19. The samples were drawn from two sources: the first 160 participants of the ongoing ImmuneRACE study, and 950 to 1,500 subjects contributed by 6 global collaborators. HLA class I and class II types, where available, came from metadata supplied by the sample provider rather than from assay-based typing. A de-identified subject ID, COVID-19 status, age in years and sex were almost always included in the sample metadata. The dataset comprised deeply sampled blood TCRbeta repertoires from subjects exposed to, actively infected with, or recovered from COVID-19. The material from the prospective study consisted of cDNA or gDNA derived from T cells, B-cell-depleted T cells, or PBMCs. The repertoires were made available in a free public database intended to serve as a resource for research on the immune response to SARS-CoV-2. The research as a whole found: How much clinical and demographic metadata was included differed by source and by participant, and the metadata was provided uncurated.

TCRbeta CDR3 regions were amplified from genomic DNA by means of the immunoSEQ Assay, a bias-controlled multiplex PCR. The paper's processing steps were these. Nucleated cell counts per sample were estimated from amplification of reference gene primers within the assay. To quantify the absolute abundance of each unique TCRbeta CDR3 rearrangement, sequence reads were collapsed and filtered. For each sample, productive Simpson clonality was calculated by taking the square root of Simpson's diversity index across productive rearrangements. TCRdb provides this immuneACCESS table in a form limited to in-frame rearrangements. Some clones are lacking; in checked studies, under half of them reflect an unresolved V gene, and why the rest are absent is not known. From that table come the V and J calls and clone size; the DNA was used to work out D and trimming. Present in this sample are 70,000 to 90,000 clones, approximately 78% of which were seen just once. Approximately 20% of the sample rests with the top ten.

The collaborating institutions used their own protocols to collect whole blood in K2EDTA tubes. For TCRbeta analysis, collaborators shipped samples in one of three forms: frozen whole blood, isolated PBMCs, or DNA extracted from either of those sample types. CDR1 is given as MRHNA and CDR2 as SNTAGT, both from the germline V gene. The CDR3 goes from the cysteine to the phenylalanine over 16 residues. CDR3 DNA only is kept here, 48 bases in frame from base 1. At the junction V is shortened by 6 bases and J by 6 bases, with 24 bases in between. In this chain, TRBV6-4 is recombined with TRBJ2-7; 6 matching bases give a weak D call of TRBD1. Source material: peripheral blood. The receptor comes from a woman aged 60-75 years with acute or convalescent COVID-19. The CDR3 protein sequence reads: CASSIIQGPWVVEQYF. Here is the DNA: TGTGCCAGCAGCATAATACAGGGACCCTGGGTCGTCGAGCAGTACTTC.